A single sample is the source of the 8 T cell receptor beta chains below, sequenced in a study of blood T cells in healthy people across ages (dated by TCRdb to 2013 to 2016). Libraries were constructed by 5' RACE. TCRdb records Illumina HiSeq 2500 as the sequencer. The second PCR ran for about 6 to 12 cycles and used a J-beta primer mix along with a sample-barcoded 5' primer. The public reads were reprocessed in TCRdb via fastp at Q25 and MiXCR, keeping in-frame beta chains. Identical CDR3 protein sequences are pooled into one entry, listed with their most common genes and DNA. Counted in this sample were about 800,000 distinct CDR3 sequences; roughly 25% of them appeared once. The leading ten clones occupy roughly 3.8% of the sample. This sample also appeared in a second study, on T cells of mothers and their children.

Sequences were obtained from blood. Receptor source: a boy aged 5 to 17 in good health.

This clonotype was observed a few times. The chain is built from TRBV7-2 and TRBJ2-5; TRBD2 is a possible D gene (6 bases). The end of the DNA is better explained by TRBJ2-7, so the J call may be wrong. CDR3 size: 17 residues. Germline CDR1 SGHTA, CDR2 FQGNSA. The CDR3 DNA reads TGTGCCAGCAGCTTAAGAAGGGACTCCGGGAGCTCCTACGAGCAGTACTTC. Translation gives CASSLRRDSGSSYEQYF.

This clonotype was seen a handful of times. J is TRBJ2-2 and V is TRBV5-1; D could derive from TRBD1 or TRBD2 (5 bases each). Trimming removed 5 bases from V and 2 bases from J, with 19 bases in between. The CDR3 has 17 amino acids. From germline, CDR1 is SGHRS and CDR2 YFSETQ. The CDR3 spells CASSTGTDRRNTGELFF. In nucleotides, the CDR3 is TGCGCCAGCAGTACCGGGACCGACAGACGCAACACCGGGGAGCTGTTTTTT.

In this sample, this clonotype turned up a few times. The gene calls are TRBV5-5 and TRBJ2-3, with unresolved D. With 2 bases removed from V and 2 bases from J, the gap between germline ends came to 12 bases. Germline CDR1 and CDR2: SGHKS and YYEKEE (reference sequence). The CDR3 extends over 15 amino acids. DNA of the CDR3: TGTGCCAGCAGCTTAAGGACCTTGAACACAGATACGCAGTATTTT. As protein: CASSLRTLNTDTQYF. Based on the CDR3 plus reference TRBV5-5 and TRBJ2-3, the full variable domain is DAGVTQSPTHLIKTRGQQVTLRCSPISGHKSVSWYQQVLGQGPQFIFQYYEKEERGRGNFPDRFSARQFPNYSSELNVNALLLGDSALYLCASSLRTLNTDTQYFGPGTRLTVL.

The chain links TRBV20-1 to TRBJ2-5; 7 nucleotides match TRBD1. Per germline, CDR1 DFQATT and CDR2 SNEGSKA (reference sequence). CDR3 size: 15 residues. The V segment lost 5 bases and the J segment 6 bases; nucleotides outside the gene matches: 15. CDR3 residues: CSAGSGQVSRKTQYF. The CDR3 DNA is TGCAGTGCTGGGTCCGGACAGGTCTCTCGGAAGACCCAGTACTTC.

This chain connects TRBV20-1 to TRBJ1-1, with D perhaps TRBD1 (5 bases). Germline V gene data show CDR1 as DFQATT and CDR2 as SNEGSKA (reference sequence). There are 15 residues in the CDR3. The V and J ends lost 0 bases and 0 bases respectively, with 11 bases between them. The CDR3 protein is CSARDWGRLNTEAFF. The CDR3 DNA follows: TGCAGTGCTAGAGATTGGGGCCGGCTGAACACTGAAGCTTTCTTT.

This clonotype appeared a few times. The rearrangement joins TRBV27 to TRBJ2-3, with 8 bases lining up with TRBD1. Looked up from germline, CDR1 is MNHEY and CDR2 is SMNVEV (reference sequence). This CDR3 has 16 amino acids. The V and J ends lost 5 bases and 6 bases, in that order; junction bases with no gene match: 13. In nucleotides, the CDR3 is TGTGCCAGCAGTCCCCCGACAGGGGTAGGGGTCGATACGCAGTATTTT. This gives the protein CASSPPTGVGVDTQYF.

The chain uses TRBV19 and TRBJ2-1; TRBD2 aligns across 10 bases. The germline V gene has CDR1 LNHDA and CDR2 SQIVND (reference sequence). This CDR3 contains 16 residues. The J segment lost 2 bases and the V segment lost 4 bases, leaving 5 bases of the junction unmatched. DNA for the CDR3: TGTGCCAGTAGTACTTTTAGCGGGGGGACCTACAATGAGCAGTTCTTC. Translated, it gives CASSTFSGGTYNEQFF.

On this clonotype: The final CDR3 position lacks the conserved phenylalanine or tryptophan, pointing to a likely read error. The V gene is TRBV6-6, the J gene TRBJ1-4, with D perhaps TRBD1 (5 bases). V gave up 2 bases and J gave up 5 bases, with 9 bases separating them. The CDR3 consists of 14 residues. The germline gives CDR1 MNHNY, CDR2 SVGAGI (reference sequence). The CDR3 DNA sequence: TGTGCCAGCAGTTACGTCCAGGGAAATGAAAAACTGTTTTCT. Protein product: CASSYVQGNEKLFS.